A single sample gave rise to the 24 T cell receptor beta chains below, sequenced in a study of T-cell reconstitution after alpha-beta-depleted transplantation in children. Unique molecular identifiers featured in how the TCRbeta library was prepared. TCRdb passed the PCR reads through MiXCR, listing each CDR3 protein once. The repertoire includes some 830,000 distinct CDR3 sequences, around 17% of them detected once, and about 4.6% sits in the top ten. The specimen comprised PBMCs, mostly from graft donor cells, sampled 360 days after TCRalphabeta/CD19-depleted stem cell transplant. These receptors originate from a male patient younger than 18 who had a stem cell transplant for acute lymphoblastic leukemia, so the T cells may come from the graft donor.

CDR3 region: CASSYLDRKGKEQYF. Here the CDR3 DNA reads TGTGCCAGCAGTTACTTGGACAGGAAAGGAAAAGAGCAGTACTTC. This chain connects TRBV6-5 to TRBJ2-7; 7 bases are shared with TRBD1. Trimming cost V 1 base and J 7 bases; bases outside gene matches: 10. CDR1 and CDR2 (germline): MNHEY, SVGAGI. The CDR3 has 15 amino acids.

This clonotype was counted only a few times. This chain uses TRBV10-3 with TRBJ2-7; D gene ambiguous. The CDR3 spans 13 residues. V was clipped by 6 bases and J by 5 bases, with 14 bases between them. In germline, CDR1 is ENHRY, CDR2 SYGVKD. The CDR3 DNA sequence: TGTGCCATCAGCAGAATGACCTTCGACGAGCAGTACTTC. It specifies CAISRMTFDEQYF.

The rearrangement links TRBV9 to TRBJ2-1; a possible D gene is TRBD1 (5 bases). Deletions cut 0 bases from V and 0 bases from J, with 19 bases between. Looked up from germline, CDR1 is SGDLS and CDR2 is YYNGEE. CDR3 size: 19 residues. The CDR3 loop reads CASSVGQGFRMSSYNEQFF. CDR3 nucleotides: TGTGCCAGCAGCGTAGGCCAGGGCTTTAGAATGAGCTCCTACAATGAGCAGTTCTTC. The full variable domain, rest sourced from reference TRBV9 and TRBJ2-1, is DSGVTQTPKHLITATGQRVTLRCSPRSGDLSVYWYQQSLDQGLQFLIQYYNGEERAKGNILERFSAQQFPDLHSELNLSSLELGDSALYFCASSVGQGFRMSSYNEQFFGPGTRLTVL.

V gene TRBV14 combines with J gene TRBJ2-5; weak D call: TRBD2 (6 bases). CDR3 length: 14 amino acids. Per germline, CDR1 SGHDN and CDR2 FVKESK. V was clipped by 8 bases and J by 6 bases, with 19 bases between them. The DNA for the CDR3 is TGTGCCAGCTCCCCGACTAGACCGTTGAAGACCCAGTACTTC. This sequence encodes CASSPTRPLKTQYF.

There are many counts of this clonotype. The chain employs TRBV3-1 and TRBJ2-1; 7 bases are shared with TRBD1. CDR3 length equals 15 residues. The V segment lost 3 bases and the J segment 0 bases; nucleotides outside the gene matches: 2. From germline, CDR1 is LGHDT and CDR2 YNNKEL (reference sequence). The CDR3 region is CASSHNRGSYNEQFF. CDR3 in DNA: TGTGCCAGCAGCCATAACAGGGGCTCCTACAATGAGCAGTTCTTC.

This chain links TRBV5-1 with TRBJ2-7; D ambiguous. With 0 bases removed from V and 1 base from J, the gap between germline ends came to 14 bases. Germline V gene sequence: CDR1 SGHRS, CDR2 YFSETQ. The CDR3 sequence is 16 residues long. The CDR3 region is CASSLGWNTYSYEQYF. CDR3 DNA sequence: TGCGCCAGCAGCTTGGGGTGGAACACGTATTCCTACGAGCAGTACTTC. The full variable domain, rest sourced from reference TRBV5-1 and TRBJ2-7, is KAGVTQTPRYLIKTRGQQVTLSCSPISGHRSVSWYQQTPGQGLQFLFEYFSETQRNKGNFPGRFSGRQFSNSRSEMNVSTLELGDSALYLCASSLGWNTYSYEQYFGPGTRLTVT.

The V and J genes are TRBV5-1 and TRBJ2-7; TRBD2 agrees at 7 bases. With V trimmed by 0 bases and J by 2 bases, 5 bases remained unmatched. Germline values: CDR1 SGHRS, CDR2 YFSETQ. There are 15 residues in the CDR3. The CDR3 is CASSLVGGSPYEQYF. For the CDR3, the DNA is TGCGCCAGCAGCTTGGTCGGCGGGAGTCCCTACGAGCAGTACTTC.

The chain combines TRBV18 with TRBJ1-4; maybe TRBD1 (6 bases). Germline assignment: CDR1 KGHSH and CDR2 LQKENI. Trimming shortened V by 8 bases and J by 7 bases, and 14 bases separated the two germline ends. The CDR3 spans 13 residues. Here the CDR3 reads CASAGQQSEKLFF. As DNA, the CDR3 is TGTGCCAGCGCGGGACAACAAAGTGAAAAACTGTTTTTT.

This clonotype was counted between two and nine times. The J gene is TRBJ2-1, the V gene TRBV29-1; 7 positions agree with TRBD1. The CDR3 consists of 15 residues. The germline V gene encodes CDR1 SQVTM and CDR2 ANQGSEA. The J segment lost 6 bases and the V segment lost 0 bases, leaving 8 bases of the junction unmatched. The CDR3 loop reads CSVEEWQGVGNEQFF. CDR3 in DNA: TGCAGCGTTGAAGAATGGCAGGGGGTAGGCAATGAGCAGTTCTTC.

This clonotype was recorded a few times. The chain couples TRBV6-1 to TRBJ2-3; D is possibly TRBD1 or TRBD2 (5 bases each). V gave up 6 bases and J gave up 1 base, with 8 bases separating them. This CDR3 has 13 amino acids. Germline CDR1 and CDR2: MNHNS and SASEGT. This CDR3 is CASRGTRTDTQYF. As DNA, the CDR3 is TGTGCCAGCAGAGGGACCCGCACAGATACGCAGTATTTT.

This rearrangement joins TRBV2 to TRBJ2-5; tentative D call: TRBD1 (6 bases). The CDR3 has 14 residues. V lost 5 bases, J lost 5 bases, and 15 bases lay in between. From germline, CDR1 is SNHLY and CDR2 FYNNEI. In nucleotides, the CDR3 is TGTGCCAGCAGTACCCAGGGGTTCCGGGAGACCCAGTACTTC. Translation gives CASSTQGFRETQYF.

This clonotype was seen at least ten times. This chain connects TRBV12-3 or TRBV12-4 to TRBJ2-1; the match to TRBD2 covers 16 bases. V was pared by 5 bases and J by 9 bases, with 10 bases of the junction left unmatched. The CDR3 contains 17 residues. The CDR3 bases are TGTGCCAGCAGTCGAGGGACTAGCGGGAGGGCCAGGCGTGAGCAGTTCTTC. Translation: CASSRGTSGRARREQFF.

The rearrangement links TRBV2 to TRBJ1-5; D is unclear. CDR3 length equals 13 residues. Trimming stripped 4 bases from V and 6 bases from J, with 10 bases between. Looked up from germline, CDR1 is SNHLY and CDR2 is FYNNEI. CDR3 protein: CASSGTAGQPQHF. The CDR3 nucleotides are TGTGCCAGCAGTGGGACGGCCGGTCAGCCCCAGCATTTT.

The chain joins TRBV6-5 to TRBJ2-5; tentatively, D is TRBD1 (5 bases). CDR1 MNHEY and CDR2 SVGAGI come from the germline V gene. This CDR3 spans 15 amino acids. V was cut by 8 bases and J by 9 bases, with 25 bases left in between. CDR3 nucleotides: TGTGCCAGCCTTCCTCGCCAGGCACCTTTAGGGGCCCAGTACTTC. As protein: CASLPRQAPLGAQYF.

The V call is TRBV6-5, the J call TRBJ2-7, with D unclear. Germline-derived CDR1 and CDR2 are MNHEY and SVGAGI. V shed 0 bases and J shed 3 bases, with 15 bases lying between them. The CDR3 length is 16 residues. The CDR3 DNA sequence: TGTGCCAGCAGTTACTCGTTGGCTACCAATAACTACGAGCAGTACTTC. This gives the protein CASSYSLATNNYEQYF.

The chain combines TRBV4-2 with TRBJ2-1, with 10 bases identical to TRBD2. Trimming removed 4 bases from V and 8 bases from J; junction bases left unmatched: 11. The CDR3 has 16 amino acids. Germline CDR1 LGHNA, CDR2 YNFKEQ. CDR3 protein: CASSPLGLAGVHEQFF. CDR3 sequence (DNA): TGTGCCAGCAGCCCCCTGGGGCTAGCGGGAGTTCATGAGCAGTTCTTC.

V gene TRBV9 combines with J gene TRBJ2-1; D not resolved. Germline CDR1 reads SGDLS; CDR2 reads YYNGEE. The CDR3 sequence is 15 residues long. Trimming took off 4 bases at V and 8 bases at J, with 19 bases between the two ends. CDR3 bases: TGTGCCAGCAGCCCGGTGGGGAAGAGAGGCTATGAGCAGTTCTTC. This gives the protein CASSPVGKRGYEQFF.

This rearrangement joins TRBV5-1 to TRBJ2-2; D unresolved. The CDR3 extends over 15 amino acids. The germline V gene encodes CDR1 SGHRS and CDR2 YFSETQ. Trimming removed 4 bases at V and 5 bases at J, with 15 bases between. The CDR3 is CASSPQVLGTGELFF. CDR3 nucleotides: TGCGCCAGCAGCCCTCAGGTTCTGGGGACCGGGGAGCTGTTTTTT. The variable domain in full, with the rest retrieved from reference TRBV5-1 and TRBJ2-2, is KAGVTQTPRYLIKTRGQQVTLSCSPISGHRSVSWYQQTPGQGLQFLFEYFSETQRNKGNFPGRFSGRQFSNSRSEMNVSTLELGDSALYLCASSPQVLGTGELFFGEGSRLTVL.

This clonotype was picked up a small number of times. In DNA, the CDR3 is TGTGCCAGCAGTTGGTCAGGACCCACCTACGAGCAGTACTTC. Its translation: CASSWSGPTYEQYF. The rearrangement uses TRBV27 and TRBJ2-7; D unresolved. CDR1 and CDR2 from the germline V gene are MNHEY and SMNVEV (reference sequence). V was trimmed by 4 bases and J by 2 bases, leaving 12 bases between them. The CDR3 is 14 residues long.

In this sample, this clonotype turned up many times. The V and J genes are TRBV7-8 and TRBJ2-7; D may be TRBD1 (6 bases). The CDR3 covers 13 residues. Germline values: CDR1 SGHVS, CDR2 FQNEAQ. V dropped 2 bases and J dropped 3 bases, with 8 bases sitting between them. CDR3 region: CASSLRGGYEQYF. In DNA form, the CDR3 reads TGTGCCAGCAGCTTAAGAGGGGGCTACGAGCAGTACTTC.

CDR3 in amino acids: CASSSFPHGNEQFF. CDR3 bases: TGTGCCAGCAGTTCGTTCCCCCATGGCAATGAGCAGTTCTTC. The chain links TRBV12-3 or TRBV12-4 to TRBJ2-1; D ambiguous. V shed 4 bases and J shed 6 bases, with 13 bases lying between them. This CDR3 spans 14 amino acids.

The CDR3 reads CASSPRATGFWRSEQYF. Here the CDR3 DNA reads TGTGCCAGCAGCCCCCGAGCTACAGGGTTTTGGAGAAGCGAGCAGTACTTC. V and J are TRBV7-6 and TRBJ2-7, with D possibly matching TRBD1 (6 bases). From germline, CDR1 is SGHVS and CDR2 FNYEAQ. The CDR3 extends over 17 amino acids. Trimming took 5 bases from V and 6 from J, leaving 26 bases between them.

This clonotype was observed a handful of times. This chain links TRBV7-2 with TRBJ1-1; perhaps TRBD1 as D (5 bases). V dropped 4 bases and J dropped 2 bases, with 11 bases sitting between them. Germline loops: CDR1 SGHTA, CDR2 FQGNSA. The CDR3 is 14 residues long. In DNA form, the CDR3 reads TGTGCCAGCAGCTACACGACAGCCAACACTGAAGCTTTCTTT. Its protein is CASSYTTANTEAFF.

This sequence joins TRBV7-9 and TRBJ1-1; D might be TRBD1 (5 bases). The CDR3 length is 13 residues. V was shortened by 5 bases and J by 7 bases, with 14 bases between the two germline ends. Germline V gene sequence: CDR1 SEHNR, CDR2 FQNEAQ (reference sequence). DNA for the CDR3: TGTGCCAGCAGCGAAGACAGTAGTGGTGAAGCTTTCTTT. The encoded protein is CASSEDSSGEAFF.